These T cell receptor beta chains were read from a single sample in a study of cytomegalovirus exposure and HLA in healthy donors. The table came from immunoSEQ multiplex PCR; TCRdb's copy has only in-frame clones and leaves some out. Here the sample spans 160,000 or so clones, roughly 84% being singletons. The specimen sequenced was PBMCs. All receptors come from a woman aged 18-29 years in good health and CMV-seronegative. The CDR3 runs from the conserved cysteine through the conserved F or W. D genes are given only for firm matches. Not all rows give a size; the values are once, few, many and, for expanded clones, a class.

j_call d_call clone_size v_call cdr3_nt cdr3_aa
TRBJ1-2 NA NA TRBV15 TGTGCCACCAGCAGTTTGGCGGCCACGGGGCGGGGCAACTATGGCTACACCTTC CATSSLAATGRGNYGYTF
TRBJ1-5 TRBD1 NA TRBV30 TGTGCCTGGAGTACCGGGACAGCTGGCAATCAGCCCCAGCATTTT CAWSTGTAGNQPQHF
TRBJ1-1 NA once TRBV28 TGTGCCGTCACAGGCATCATGAACACTGAAGCTTTCTTT CAVTGIMNTEAFF
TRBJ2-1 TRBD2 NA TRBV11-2 TGTGCCAGCAGCTTAACCGGGACTAGAAAAAACAATGAGCAGTTCTTC CASSLTGTRKNNEQFF
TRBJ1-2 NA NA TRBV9 TGTGCCAGCAGCGAATCAGCTTCTCCGGGACACAACTATGGCTACACCTTC CASSESASPGHNYGYTF
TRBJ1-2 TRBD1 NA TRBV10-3 TGTGCCATCAGTGGGACAGGCGAGGGCTACACCTTC CAISGTGEGYTF
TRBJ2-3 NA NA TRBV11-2 TGTGCCAGCAGCCAACAAGTGGCGGGGGATACGCAGTATTTT CASSQQVAGDTQYF
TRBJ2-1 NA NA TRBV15 TGTGCCACCAGCCCTCGTGGCGGCCGATCCTACAATGAGCAGTTCTTC CATSPRGGRSYNEQFF
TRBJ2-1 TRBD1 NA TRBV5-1 TGCGCCAGCAGCTTTTTGTCCGGGACAGCCTACAATGAGCAGTTCTTC CASSFLSGTAYNEQFF
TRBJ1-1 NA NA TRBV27 TGTGCCAGCGGATTTCTCGACAGGGAAGCTTTCTTT CASGFLDREAFF
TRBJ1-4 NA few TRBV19 TGTGCCAGTAACCAAGACAGGAGAGCAACTAATGAAAAACTGTTTTTT CASNQDRRATNEKLFF
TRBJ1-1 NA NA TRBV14 TGTGCCAGCAGCCCTCATCATAGGAACACTGAAGCTTTCTTT CASSPHHRNTEAFF
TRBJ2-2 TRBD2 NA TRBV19 TGTGCCAGTAGTATCCGGGCGGGGGGTTCGGCGAACACCGGGGAGCTGTTTTTT CASSIRAGGSANTGELFF